Below, 16 T cell receptor beta chains from the same sample are listed, as sequenced in a study of blood T cell repertoires in COVID-19. TCRdb's copy holds only in-frame clones and misses some; the assay was immunoSEQ multiplex PCR. Among 250,000 to 350,000 clones listed, approximately 83% were seen once. The source material was PBMCs or T cells enriched from blood (not recorded which). These receptors came from a woman in her twenties or thirties who had recovered from COVID-19.

V gene TRBV5-1 combines with J gene TRBJ2-3; TRBD2 might be the D (6 bases). This CDR3 comprises 16 residues. The germline V and J ends were trimmed by 5 bases and 0 bases, with 16 bases remaining between them. The germline CDR1 and CDR2 sequences are SGHRS and YFSETQ. CDR3 coding DNA: TGCGCCAGCAGAAACCTAGCGTTTGTAAGCACAGATACGCAGTATTTT. Protein sequence: CASRNLAFVSTDTQYF. Looking up the rest from reference TRBV5-1 and TRBJ2-3 gives the full variable domain: KAGVTQTPRYLIKTRGQQVTLSCSPISGHRSVSWYQQTPGQGLQFLFEYFSETQRNKGNFPGRFSGRQFSNSRSEMNVSTLELGDSALYLCASRNLAFVSTDTQYFGPGTRLTVL.

This clone showed up just a few times. V usage is TRBV5-1 and J usage is TRBJ1-6; unclear D gene. There are 14 residues in the CDR3. Trimming took off 3 bases at V and 7 bases at J, with 11 bases between the two ends. From germline, CDR1 is SGHRS and CDR2 YFSETQ. CDR3 loop: CASSSGSSNSPLHF. CDR3 sequence (DNA): TGCGCCAGCAGCTCCGGGTCGTCCAATTCACCCCTCCACTTT.

The chain uses TRBV12-3 or TRBV12-4 and TRBJ1-2; D is ambiguous. The germline V and J ends were trimmed by 10 bases and 5 bases, with 11 bases remaining between them. CDR3 length equals 11 residues. This chain's CDR3 is CATEIGYGYTF. The CDR3 nucleotides read TGTGCCACCGAGATCGGTTATGGCTACACCTTC.

The V gene is TRBV27, the J gene TRBJ2-2; D not resolved. Germline assignment: CDR1 MNHEY and CDR2 SMNVEV (reference sequence). The V and J ends lost 5 bases and 5 bases respectively, with 6 bases between them. This CDR3 comprises 12 residues. CDR3 nucleotides: TGTGCCAGCAGTCCGCTAACCGGGGAGCTGTTTTTT. Its translation: CASSPLTGELFF.

This clone has at least ten counts. This sequence joins TRBV15 and TRBJ1-4; maybe TRBD1 (5 bases). The germline CDR1 and CDR2 sequences are LNHNV and YYDKDF (reference sequence). CDR3 size: 13 residues. Trimming pared 7 bases from V and 7 bases from J, leaving 13 bases between. The DNA of the CDR3 is TGTGCCACCATGGGGCGGTTTGGTGAAAAACTGTTTTTT. This translates into CATMGRFGEKLFF.

This chain links TRBV18 with TRBJ1-3; 9 positions match TRBD1. The CDR3 consists of 16 residues. V was clipped by 3 bases and J by 1 base; unmatched bases: 4. The germline CDR1 and CDR2 sequences are KGHSH and LQKENI. CDR3 nucleotide sequence: TGTGCCAGCTCACCGGGACAGGGAGTATCTGGAAACACCATATATTTT. It codes for CASSPGQGVSGNTIYF.

The CDR3 coding sequence is TGTGCCAGCCGCTACGGCGGGGAAAATGAGCAGTTCTTC. It encodes CASRYGGENEQFF. The V call is TRBV7-9, the J call TRBJ2-1; possibly TRBD2 for D (6 bases). The CDR3 contains 13 residues. Germline CDR1 and CDR2: SEHNR and FQNEAQ (reference sequence). Trimming removed 8 bases from V and 7 bases from J, with 15 bases in between.

This clone showed up just a few times. The V call is TRBV21-1, the J call TRBJ2-3; the table's D call of TRBD1 was not tested on the DNA. TRBV21-1 counts as a pseudogene. CDR3 length: 14 residues. In DNA form, the CDR3 reads TGTGCCAGCAGCAACTCCCAGGCTGGGGATACGCAGTATTTT. Translated, it gives CASSNSQAGDTQYF.

DNA for the CDR3: TGTGCCAGCAGCGTAACGGACACCCAAGTTGAAGCTTTCTTT. Encoded protein: CASSVTDTQVEAFF. The chain is built from TRBV9 and TRBJ1-1; D may be TRBD1 (5 bases). V was clipped by 1 base and J by 7 bases, with 14 bases between them. The CDR3 runs to 14 residues. Germline V CDR1 and CDR2: SGDLS, YYNGEE.

The chain combines TRBV5-1 with TRBJ2-5, with 9 nucleotides matching TRBD2. This CDR3 region has 17 residues. The V gene's germline CDR1 is SGHRS and CDR2 YFSETQ. V lost 4 bases, J lost 2 bases, and 12 bases stayed unmatched. CDR3 in DNA: TGCGCCAGCAGCGACACGTTAGCGGGGGCAAATCAAGAGACCCAGTACTTC. As protein: CASSDTLAGANQETQYF.

The rearrangement links TRBV6-1 to TRBJ2-5; 7 bases are shared with TRBD2. The CDR3 consists of 15 residues. The ends lost 2 bases at V and 5 bases at J; junction bases unmatched: 8. Germline V gene data show CDR1 as MNHNS and CDR2 as SASEGT. CDR3 coding DNA: TGTGCCAGCAGTGAAAAGCCAGCCGGGAGGGAGACCCAGTACTTC. Protein: CASSEKPAGRETQYF.

The chain carries TRBV10-3 and TRBJ1-2; the D is unclear. Germline V gene sequence: CDR1 ENHRY, CDR2 SYGVKD. The CDR3 is 14 residues long. Trimming shortened V by 3 bases and J by 4 bases, and 12 bases separated the two germline ends. CDR3: CAISEAVRIYGYTF. In DNA, the CDR3 is TGTGCCATCAGTGAAGCCGTGCGCATCTATGGCTACACCTTC.

The rearrangement joins TRBV28 to TRBJ1-5; D remains ambiguous. This CDR3 comprises 15 residues. V lost 5 bases to trimming and J lost 6 bases, with 17 bases between them. Germline values: CDR1 MDHEN, CDR2 SYDVKM. The CDR3 DNA is TGTGCCAGCAGTCAGTCCACTGTAGCGGGTCAGCCCCAGCATTTT. Translation: CASSQSTVAGQPQHF.

To note about this clone: This sample also contains other DNA sequences that code for the same CDR3. This chain uses TRBV6-5 with TRBJ2-6, with D tentatively TRBD2 (5 bases). Germline CDR1 reads MNHEY; CDR2 reads SVGAGI. This CDR3 has 15 residues. The ends were cut back, 6 bases at V and 0 bases at J, with 9 bases in the middle. The CDR3 DNA reads as TGTGCCAGCAGAAGGGAGAGCTCTGGGGCCAACGTCCTGACTTTC. Its protein is CASRRESSGANVLTF.

The rearrangement uses TRBV7-8 and TRBJ1-4; D not resolved. The germline V gene has CDR1 SGHVS and CDR2 FQNEAQ. CDR3 length: 20 residues. V was trimmed by 4 bases and J by 3 bases, leaving 27 bases between them. The CDR3 protein is CASSSYKRDPLAAPNEKLFF. The DNA of the CDR3 is TGTGCCAGCAGCTCCTACAAGAGGGATCCCCTGGCAGCCCCTAATGAAAAACTGTTTTTT.

V gene TRBV10-3 combines with J gene TRBJ2-2; 7 nucleotides line up with TRBD1. The CDR3 spans 15 residues. Trimming removed 3 bases from V and 2 bases from J; junction bases left unmatched: 3. Germline CDR1 and CDR2: ENHRY and SYGVKD. The CDR3 bases are TGTGCCATCAGTGATCGGGACAGAAACACCGGGGAGCTGTTTTTT. It encodes CAISDRDRNTGELFF.